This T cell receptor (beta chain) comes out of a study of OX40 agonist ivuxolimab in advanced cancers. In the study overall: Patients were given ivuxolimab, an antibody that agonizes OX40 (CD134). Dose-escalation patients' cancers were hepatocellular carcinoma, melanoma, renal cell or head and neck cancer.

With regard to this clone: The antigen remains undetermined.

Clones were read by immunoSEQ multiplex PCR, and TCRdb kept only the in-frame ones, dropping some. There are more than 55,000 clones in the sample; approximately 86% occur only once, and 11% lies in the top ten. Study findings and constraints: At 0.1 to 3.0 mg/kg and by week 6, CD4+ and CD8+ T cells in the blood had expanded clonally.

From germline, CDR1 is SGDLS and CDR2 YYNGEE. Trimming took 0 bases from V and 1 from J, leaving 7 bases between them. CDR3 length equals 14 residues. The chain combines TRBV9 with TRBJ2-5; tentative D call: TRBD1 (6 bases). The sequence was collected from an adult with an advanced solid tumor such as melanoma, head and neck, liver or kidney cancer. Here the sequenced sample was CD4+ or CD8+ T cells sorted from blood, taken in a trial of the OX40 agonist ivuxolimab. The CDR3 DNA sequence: TGTGCCAGCAGCGTAGGGGACACCCAAGAGACCCAGTACTTC. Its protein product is CASSVGDTQETQYF.